This T cell receptor (beta chain) is from a study of T cell repertoires in cytomegalovirus infection. Background on the study: Matching HLA type and CMV infection were both indicated by public TCR beta signatures.

TCRdb analysed the reads with MiXCR anew, one entry per CDR3 protein. In the table there are roughly 300,000 distinct CDR3 sequences, around a tenth of which are singletons. At least ten counts were recorded for this clonotype. Its target is not known. Trimming stripped 5 bases from V and 3 bases from J, with 19 bases between. Germline loops: CDR1 SEHNR, CDR2 FQNEAQ (reference sequence). This CDR3 spans 16 amino acids. Whole-study results and caveats: The response measured ex vivo was dominated by TCR beta clonotypes (HLA-C-restricted and CMV-specific). There were carriers of CMV plus the relevant HLA, and cumulative public TCR beta family frequency identified them.

The sample consisted of PBMCs. The rearrangement joins TRBV7-9 to TRBJ1-1, with D uncertain. This clonotype originated in a human donor in good health (CMV status not recorded). Some clones in this sample may be carry-over from other donors' samples. CDR3 DNA: TGTGCCAGCAGCCCAATGTCACGTTTGGCGGACACTGAAGCTTTCTTT. As protein: CASSPMSRLADTEAFF.